The rows below give T cell receptor beta chains drawn from one sample of a study of blood T cells in healthy people across ages. One entry per CDR3 protein results from TCRdb running MiXCR on the 5' RACE reads. This table has 1.5 million to 2 million distinct CDR3 sequences, around 40% appearing once. The sample comprised blood. These receptor sequences come from a human donor in good health. Each CDR3 is given with its conserved first and last residue. A D gene is named only where the DNA matches it firmly. Clone size is not always given. Where it is, it says once, few, many or a class for expanded clones.

TRBV9,TRBJ2-5,TRBD2,.,TGTGCCAGCAGCACTAGCGGGGGAAACCAGGAGACCCAGTACTTC,CASSTSGGNQETQYF
TRBV3-1,TRBJ2-7,TRBD2,few,TGTGCCAGCAGCCAAGTAGCGGGGATACCTACCTACGAGCAGTACTTC,CASSQVAGIPTYEQYF
TRBV6-1,TRBJ1-6,.,many,TGTGCCAGCAGTCGAAACAGCGTCCGTCGAATCGCAACACCCCTCCACTTT,CASSRNSVRRIATPLHF
TRBV7-2,TRBJ2-5,TRBD1,few,TGTGCCAGCAGCTTGAATAGGGGGCTGGAGACCCAGTACTTC,CASSLNRGLETQYF
TRBV7-2,TRBJ1-6,.,.,TGTGCCAGCAGCTTAGATGTGGGGAATTCACCCCTCCACTTT,CASSLDVGNSPLHF
TRBV20-1,TRBJ1-6,.,few,TGCAGTGCTAGAGACAGCGGTGATTCACCCCTCCACTTT,CSARDSGDSPLHF
TRBV19,TRBJ2-3,.,few,TGTGCCAGTAGTATACTAGCTACCTCCACAGATACGCAGTATTTT,CASSILATSTDTQYF
TRBV2,TRBJ2-7,TRBD2,.,TGTGCCAGCGGCAGGCTAAGTAGCGGGGGGTACGAGCAGTACTTC,CASGRLSSGGYEQYF
TRBV11-2,TRBJ2-3,.,few,TGTGCCAGCAGCTTCGAGACAGATACGCAGTATTTT,CASSFETDTQYF
TRBV29-1,TRBJ2-7,TRBD1,many,TGCAGCGCCTACCGACAGGGATACTACGAGCAGTACTTC,CSAYRQGYYEQYF
TRBV7-2,TRBJ1-6,.,.,TGTGCCAGCAGCTTAGTGATTTGGGGTAGGGATAATTCACCCCTCCACTTT,CASSLVIWGRDNSPLHF
TRBV7-9,TRBJ1-6,.,.,TGTGCCAGCAGCTTAGAGGAGGGAGATAATTCACCCCTCCACTTT,CASSLEEGDNSPLHF
TRBV7-2,TRBJ2-3,TRBD1,.,TGTGCCAGCAGCTTAGGGACAGGGATTGCAGATACGCAGTATTTT,CASSLGTGIADTQYF
TRBV27,TRBJ1-5,.,few,TGTGCCAGCAGTTTCGGCGGGAGAGGCCAGCCCCAGCATTTT,CASSFGGRGQPQHF
TRBV7-9,TRBJ2-5,.,.,TGTGCCAGCAGACGAAGTAGAAGCCTCACGGCGGAGACCCAGTACTTC,CASRRSRSLTAETQYF
TRBV10-3,TRBJ2-5,.,once,TGTGCCATCAGTTCGACAGACAGACAAGAGACCCAGTACTTC,CAISSTDRQETQYF
TRBV20-1,TRBJ2-5,.,.,TGCAGTGCTAGCTTCGACCGACAACCAGAGACCCAGTACTTC,CSASFDRQPETQYF
TRBV9,TRBJ2-3,.,.,TGTGCCAGCAGCACCCAGCCTGCGGCGGGACATAGCACAGATACGCAGTATTTT,CASSTQPAAGHSTDTQYF
TRBV12-3/TRBV12-4,TRBJ1-5,.,few,TGTGCCAGCAGCCCCGGACCTCAGCCCCAGCATTTT,CASSPGPQPQHF
TRBV20-1,TRBJ1-2,.,.,TGCAGTGCTAGAGGGTACTCGGAAGGTGGCCACACCTTC,CSARGYSEGGHTF
TRBV2,TRBJ1-5,TRBD1,.,TGTGCCAGCAGTTTACAGGGGAAAGGACAGCCCCAGCATTTT,CASSLQGKGQPQHF
TRBV7-9,TRBJ2-1,TRBD2,.,TGTGCCAGCAGCTTAGGACTAGCGGGGGGATGCAATGAGCAGTTCTTC,CASSLGLAGGCNEQFF
TRBV7-3,TRBJ2-1,TRBD2,.,TGTGCCAGCAGCCTCCATGCGGGGGAGAGCTCCTACAATGAGCAGTTCTTC,CASSLHAGESSYNEQFF
TRBV28,TRBJ1-4,.,.,TGTGCCAGCAGTTCTCCAGGACAGTCTTATGAAAAACTGTTTTTT,CASSSPGQSYEKLFF
TRBV7-2,TRBJ2-3,.,once,TGTGCCAGCAGAACCCCCCGGGGGGCCAGTACGCAGTATTTT,CASRTPRGASTQYF
TRBV10-3,TRBJ2-1,TRBD1,few,TGTGCCATAGCGGGACAGGGGACCTCCTATCCCTACAATGAGCAGTTCTTC,CAIAGQGTSYPYNEQFF
TRBV7-9,TRBJ2-7,TRBD2,many,TGTGCCAGTTCCCACGGGACTAGCGGCTACGAGCAGTACTTC,CASSHGTSGYEQYF
TRBV6-6,TRBJ2-5,.,.,TGTGCCAGCAGGGACAACCCTGCCGAGGAGACCCAGTACTTC,CASRDNPAEETQYF
TRBV7-8,TRBJ1-5,TRBD1,few,TGTGCCAGCAGCTCCCCTGGACGACAGGGGAGAGCGAGCAATCAGCCCCAGCATTTT,CASSSPGRQGRASNQPQHF